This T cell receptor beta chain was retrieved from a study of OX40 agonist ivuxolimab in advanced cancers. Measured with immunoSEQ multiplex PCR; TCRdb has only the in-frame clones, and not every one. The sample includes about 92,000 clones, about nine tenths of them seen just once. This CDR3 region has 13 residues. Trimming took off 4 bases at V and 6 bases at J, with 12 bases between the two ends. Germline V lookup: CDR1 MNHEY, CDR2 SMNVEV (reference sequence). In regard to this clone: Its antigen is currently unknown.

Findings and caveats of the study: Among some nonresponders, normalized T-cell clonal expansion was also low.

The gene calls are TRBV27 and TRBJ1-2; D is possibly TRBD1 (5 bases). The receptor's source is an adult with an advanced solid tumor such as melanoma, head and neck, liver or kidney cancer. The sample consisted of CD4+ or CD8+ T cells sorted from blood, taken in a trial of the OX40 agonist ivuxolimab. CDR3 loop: CASSSRTFHGYTF. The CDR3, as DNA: TGTGCCAGCAGTTCGCGGACATTTCATGGCTACACCTTC.